The 32 T cell receptor beta chains below all came from one sample that was sequenced in a study of T cell repertoires in aging, cancer and after chemotherapy. TCR beta rearrangements were amplified from peripheral blood genomic DNA. Rearranged V-D-J TRB sequences were amplified with a mixed TRB-A/B primer pool. TCRdb passed the multiplex PCR reads through MiXCR, listing each CDR3 protein once. The table shows about 2,500 distinct CDR3 sequences, with roughly 25% occurring only once. Source material: blood. These receptors were taken from a human donor in good health.

The sample holds a few counts of this clonotype. The chain has TRBV28 and TRBJ1-2, with 12 bases lining up with TRBD1. The CDR3 sequence is 15 residues long. Germline V gene lookup returns CDR1 MDHEN and CDR2 SYDVKM. V shed 4 bases and J 8 bases; nucleotides not matched to a gene: 8. The CDR3 spells CASSSGTGGWRGYTF. The CDR3 DNA reads as TGTGCCAGCAGTTCAGGGACAGGGGGCTGGCGAGGCTACACCTTC.

For the CDR3, the DNA is TGTGCCATCCCGGGGGGGGACTTGTTGTACCAAGAGACCCAGTACTTC. It yields the protein CAIPGGDLLYQETQYF. The genes are TRBV6-5 and TRBJ2-5, with TRBD2 identical over 8 bases. V trimming: 10 bases; J trimming: 0 bases; junction bases outside the gene matches: 13. The CDR3 loop spans 16 amino acids. Germline CDR1 and CDR2: MNHEY and SVGAGI.

By sample fraction, this clonotype is large. The chain has TRBV29-1 and TRBJ1-1; 10 positions match TRBD1. J was trimmed by 3 bases and V by 4 bases; bases with no gene match: 5. This CDR3 spans 14 amino acids. Germline CDR1 reads SQVTM; CDR2 reads ANQGSEA. CDR3 DNA sequence: TGCAGCGTTGGCGGACAGGGGGGAGACACTGAAGCTTTCTTT. This codes for CSVGGQGGDTEAFF.

This clonotype ranks as medium-sized. The chain combines TRBV6-2 or TRBV6-3 with TRBJ2-3, with 7 bases identical to TRBD1. Germline V gene sequence: CDR1 MNHEY, CDR2 SVGEGT. Trimming removed 2 bases from V and 2 bases from J; junction bases left unmatched: 7. The length of the CDR3 is 16 residues. CDR3 sequence reads: CASSYGPGQSTDTQYF. The CDR3 DNA sequence: TGTGCCAGCAGTTACGGACCGGGACAGTCCACAGATACGCAGTATTTT.

This clonotype is deemed medium-sized (0.01 to 0.1%). The chain combines TRBV27 with TRBJ1-6; D possibly corresponds to TRBD1 (6 bases). In germline, CDR1 is MNHEY, CDR2 SMNVEV (reference sequence). Deletions cut 2 bases from V and 5 bases from J, with 10 bases between. The CDR3 consists of 15 residues. For the CDR3, the DNA is TGTGCCAGCAGTTTAACTACAGGGAATAATTCACCCCTCCACTTT. Translated, it gives CASSLTTGNNSPLHF.

This clonotype ranks as medium-sized. CDR3 in amino acids: CASRSTNTGELFF. The CDR3 DNA sequence: TGTGCCAGCAGGTCAACGAACACCGGGGAGCTGTTTTTT. This rearrangement joins TRBV12-3 or TRBV12-4 to TRBJ2-2; D not resolved. The CDR3 spans 13 residues. V lost 6 bases to trimming and J lost 0 bases, with 5 bases between them.

By share, this clonotype ranks as medium-sized. The genes are TRBV7-2 and TRBJ2-7; D might be TRBD1 or TRBD2, each matching 8 bases. Trimming cost V 5 bases and J 7 bases, with 18 bases left between them. CDR3 size: 14 residues. CDR1 and CDR2 (germline): SGHTA, FQGNSA. The CDR3: CASSTRGGQEEQYF. The CDR3 DNA follows: TGTGCCAGCAGCACCCGGGGGGGACAGGAGGAGCAGTACTTC.

Within the sample, this clonotype is large (0.1 to 1%). For the CDR3, the DNA is TGTGCCAGTAGCTCAGCGGGGACCACAGATACGCAGTATTTT. Amino acids: CASSSAGTTDTQYF. The chain links TRBV19 to TRBJ2-3; 7 bases map to TRBD2. Germline lookup yields CDR1 LNHDA and CDR2 SQIVND (reference sequence). This CDR3 region has 14 residues. Unmatched junction bases numbered 5, after V lost 6 bases and J lost 2 bases.

This clonotype was seen more than once but under ten times. This chain connects TRBV4-3 to TRBJ1-4; 7 nucleotides match TRBD1. J was trimmed by 1 base and V by 4 bases; bases with no gene match: 6. The CDR3 covers 16 residues. Germline V gene lookup returns CDR1 LGHNA and CDR2 YSLEER. CDR3 nucleotides: TGCGCCAGCAGCCCGACAGGGCGAGGAACTAATGAAAAACTGTTTTTT. Its protein is CASSPTGRGTNEKLFF.

In its sample, this clonotype was seen a few times. The chain couples TRBV4-3 to TRBJ2-3, with TRBD1 identical over 7 bases. Trimming took 1 base from V and 2 from J; bases not matched to a gene: 6. The germline gives CDR1 LGHNA, CDR2 YSLEER. The CDR3 totals 16 residues. The CDR3 protein is CASSQARGQITDTQYF. In nucleotides, the CDR3 is TGCGCCAGCAGCCAAGCTCGGGGACAGATCACAGATACGCAGTATTTT.

This clonotype came up a few times. The CDR3 sequence: CASSQAWGGSGAFF. CDR3 DNA sequence: TGTGCCAGCAGCCAAGCGTGGGGGGGCAGCGGAGCTTTCTTT. V gene TRBV14 combines with J gene TRBJ1-1; D possibly corresponds to TRBD1 (6 bases). The CDR3 is made up of 14 amino acids. The germline V gene has CDR1 SGHDN and CDR2 FVKESK. V was cut by 1 base and J by 10 bases, with 16 bases left in between. The full variable domain, with the rest looked up from reference TRBV14 and TRBJ1-1, is EAGVTQFPSHSVIEKGQTVTLRCDPISGHDNLYWYRRVMGKEIKFLLHFVKESKQDESGMPNNRFLAERTGGTYSTLKVQPAELEDSGVYFCASSQAWGGSGAFFGQGTRLTVV.

Turning to this clonotype: A clone one base away is much larger, so this may be a read error. The J gene is TRBJ2-4, the V gene TRBV19, with 15 bases fitting TRBD2. The germline V gene encodes CDR1 LNHDA and CDR2 SQIVND (reference sequence). V shed 8 bases, J shed 0 bases, and the junction held 8 bases outside the gene matches. CDR3 size: 18 residues. The CDR3 reads CASRTGLAGGLAKNIQYF. CDR3 in DNA: TGTGCCAGTCGTACGGGACTAGCGGGGGGCTTAGCCAAAAACATTCAGTACTTC. Full variable domain (remainder filled in from reference TRBV19 and TRBJ2-4): DGGITQSPKYLFRKEGQNVTLSCEQNLNHDAMYWYRQDPGQGLRLIYYSQIVNDFQKGDIAEGYSVSREKKESFPLTVTSAQKNPTAFYLCASRTGLAGGLAKNIQYFGAGTRLSVL.

The chain is built from TRBV15 and TRBJ2-7, with TRBD1 identical over 11 bases. The CDR3 sequence is 14 residues long. Germline loops: CDR1 LNHNV, CDR2 YYDKDF (reference sequence). J was trimmed by 3 bases and V by 4 bases; bases with no gene match: 2. DNA of the CDR3: TGTGCCACCAGCACGGGGACAGGGGGCTACGAGCAGTACTTC. Amino acid sequence: CATSTGTGGYEQYF.

This clonotype is labeled as medium-sized (0.01 to 0.1%). The junction does not match germline at one end; this may be a read error. The rearrangement links TRBV7-9 to TRBJ2-3; the D is unclear. Germline loops: CDR1 SEHNR, CDR2 FQNEAQ (reference sequence). This CDR3 comprises 16 residues. In DNA, the CDR3 is TGTGCCAGAAGCTTAGAGAACAGCTCTAGCACAGATACGCAGTATTTT. This codes for CARSLENSSSTDTQYF. The variable domain in full, completed from reference TRBV7-9 and TRBJ2-3, reads DTGVSQNPRHKITKRGQNVTFRCDPISEHNRLYWYRQTLGQGPEFLTYFQNEAQLEKSRLLSDRFSAERPKGSFSTLEIQRTEQGDSAMYLCARSLENSSSTDTQYFGPGTRLTVL.

This clonotype was detected a few times. This chain joins TRBV10-1 and TRBJ1-3; D is uncertain. This CDR3 comprises 14 residues. The germline V gene has CDR1 WNHNN and CDR2 SYGVQD (reference sequence). The V gene lost 6 bases and the J gene lost 2 bases, with 11 bases spanning the gap. In DNA, the CDR3 is TGCGCCAGCAGGCGGAGGGAGGCTGGAAACACCATATATTTT. Translating it yields CASRRREAGNTIYF.

The chain has TRBV7-9 and TRBJ1-6; 7 bases agree with TRBD1. The CDR3 runs 15 residues. CDR1 is SEHNR and CDR2 is FQNEAQ in the germline V gene (reference sequence). The ends lost 5 bases at V and 5 bases at J; junction bases unmatched: 6. CDR3 sequence reads: CASSGRDRNNSPLHF. CDR3 nucleotide sequence: TGTGCCAGCAGCGGTCGGGACAGAAATAATTCACCCCTCCACTTT.

The rearrangement joins TRBV7-2 to TRBJ2-7; tentatively, D is TRBD1 (5 bases). Trimming removed 4 bases from V and 7 bases from J, with 11 bases in between. Germline V gives CDR1 SGHTA, CDR2 FQGNSA. CDR3 length equals 12 residues. The CDR3 is CASSSDSNEQYF. CDR3 DNA sequence: TGTGCCAGCAGCTCCGACAGCAATGAGCAGTACTTC.

This clonotype is deemed medium-sized. The rearrangement uses TRBV6-1 and TRBJ1-2; D ambiguous. Germline lookup yields CDR1 MNHNS and CDR2 SASEGT. There are 15 residues in the CDR3. V was cut by 1 base and J by 6 bases, with 15 bases left in between. CDR3: CASSEGSGETDGYTF. DNA for the CDR3: TGTGCCAGCAGTGAAGGGTCAGGAGAGACTGATGGCTACACCTTC.

Judged by abundance, this clonotype is medium-sized (0.01 to 0.1%). V usage is TRBV5-6 and J usage is TRBJ2-3, with 8 bases fitting TRBD1. Trimming removed 0 bases from V and 4 bases from J; junction bases left unmatched: 4. The CDR3 sequence is 15 residues long. The germline V gene encodes CDR1 SGHDT and CDR2 YYEEEE. The CDR3 sequence is CASSLGETGADTQYF. The DNA of the CDR3 is TGTGCCAGCAGCTTGGGGGAGACAGGGGCAGATACGCAGTATTTT.

Concerning this clonotype itself: Mismatch with germline at one junction end may stem from a read error. The V gene is TRBV6-6, the J gene TRBJ1-2, with D possibly matching TRBD1 (5 bases). Germline CDR1 reads MNHNY; CDR2 reads SVGAGI (reference sequence). The CDR3 is made up of 12 amino acids. The CDR3 coding sequence is TGTACCAGCAGTTACGGGGGACTCGGCTACACCTTC. Amino acid sequence: CTSSYGGLGYTF.

This chain connects TRBV4-3 to TRBJ1-6; 9 bases fit TRBD1. Per the germline V gene, CDR1 is LGHNA and CDR2 is YSLEER. J gave up 7 bases and V 0 bases, and 1 base lay outside the gene matches. The CDR3 has 15 residues. The CDR3 reads CASSQETGGNSPLHF. CDR3 coding DNA: TGCGCCAGCAGCCAAGAGACAGGGGGAAATTCACCCCTCCACTTT.

This chain links TRBV20-1 with TRBJ1-2; possible D gene TRBD1, 6 bases. The CDR3 is 14 amino acids. Trimming pared 6 bases from V and 7 bases from J, leaving 21 bases between. From germline, CDR1 is DFQATT and CDR2 SNEGSKA (reference sequence). The CDR3: CSARGEGTLGGYTF. Here the CDR3 DNA reads TGCAGTGCGAGGGGGGAGGGGACCCTCGGTGGCTACACCTTC.

This clonotype was seen only a few times. The J gene is TRBJ2-5, the V gene TRBV18; D possibly corresponds to TRBD1 (5 bases). Deletions cut 1 base from V and 2 bases from J, with 17 bases between. Germline CDR1 reads KGHSH; CDR2 reads LQKENI. CDR3 length equals 17 residues. For the CDR3, the DNA is TGTGCCAGCTCACCACAGACAGCAGGGTGGGATCAAGAGACCCAGTACTTC. This encodes CASSPQTAGWDQETQYF.

This clonotype is medium-sized within its sample. The rearrangement uses TRBV27 and TRBJ2-1, with TRBD2 matching 10 bases. This CDR3 region has 15 residues. The V and J ends lost 6 bases and 2 bases, in that order; junction bases with no gene match: 4. In germline, CDR1 is MNHEY, CDR2 SMNVEV (reference sequence). The CDR3: CASSPTSGAYNEQFF. For the CDR3, the DNA is TGTGCCAGCAGCCCCACTAGCGGGGCCTACAATGAGCAGTTCTTC.

The chain combines TRBV20-1 with TRBJ1-1, with D tentatively TRBD1 (5 bases). This CDR3 contains 14 residues. Trimming took off 3 bases at V and 10 bases at J, with 21 bases between the two ends. The V gene's germline CDR1 is DFQATT and CDR2 SNEGSKA (reference sequence). CDR3 in amino acids: CSASPQVPGLRAFF. CDR3 DNA: TGCAGTGCTAGTCCCCAGGTGCCGGGACTCAGAGCTTTCTTT.

By share, this clonotype ranks as medium-sized. The V call is TRBV6-5, the J call TRBJ2-3, with 13 bases lining up with TRBD2. CDR1 and CDR2 from the germline V gene are MNHEY and SVGAGI. This CDR3 is 18 amino acids long. V was pared by 6 bases and J by 3 bases, with 12 bases of the junction left unmatched. The CDR3 region has the DNA TGTGCCAGCAGCCGAACCTGGACTAGCGGGAGTAGGACAGATACGCAGTATTTT. It specifies CASSRTWTSGSRTDTQYF.

Judged by abundance, this clonotype is medium-sized. The rearrangement joins TRBV19 to TRBJ2-7, with D perhaps matching TRBD1 (6 bases). The CDR3 contains 14 residues. The ends were cut back, 1 base at V and 3 bases at J, with 10 bases in the middle. Germline V gives CDR1 LNHDA, CDR2 SQIVND (reference sequence). CDR3 loop: CASSIARDNYEQYF. CDR3 DNA sequence: TGTGCCAGTAGTATAGCAAGGGACAACTACGAGCAGTACTTC.

The chain combines TRBV12-3 or TRBV12-4 with TRBJ1-4; 7 bases are shared with TRBD1. CDR3 length equals 15 residues. With V trimmed by 5 bases and J by 0 bases, 3 bases remained unmatched. Here the CDR3 reads CASSAGQATNEKLFF. The CDR3 coding sequence is TGTGCCAGCAGTGCCGGACAGGCAACTAATGAAAAACTGTTTTTT.

By sample share, this clonotype is medium-sized. The chain joins TRBV13 to TRBJ1-4, with D possibly matching TRBD1 (5 bases). The V and J ends lost 1 base and 3 bases respectively, with 12 bases between them. Germline V gives CDR1 PRHDT, CDR2 FYEKMQ (reference sequence). The CDR3 has 16 residues. The CDR3 sequence is CASSLAGGYANEKLFF. CDR3 coding DNA: TGTGCCAGCAGCTTAGCCGGGGGGTACGCTAATGAAAAACTGTTTTTT. The variable domain in full, with the rest retrieved from reference TRBV13 and TRBJ1-4, is AAGVIQSPRHLIKEKRETATLKCYPIPRHDTVYWYQQGPGQDPQFLISFYEKMQSDKGSIPDRFSAQQFSDYHSELNMSSLELGDSALYFCASSLAGGYANEKLFFGSGTQLSVL.

The V gene is TRBV5-1, the J gene TRBJ2-3, with 9 bases aligning to TRBD2. Germline CDR1 and CDR2: SGHRS and YFSETQ. The CDR3 extends over 16 amino acids. With 0 bases clipped from V and 0 bases from J, the junction kept 2 bases outside the gene matches. The DNA of the CDR3 is TGCGCCAGCAGCTTGGCGGCGGGGGGGAGCACAGATACGCAGTATTTT. It codes for CASSLAAGGSTDTQYF.

This clonotype is medium-sized (0.01 to 0.1%). The chain uses TRBV5-4 and TRBJ1-2; 7 bases fit TRBD1. The V gene's germline CDR1 is SGHNT and CDR2 YYREEE (reference sequence). Trimming cost V 0 bases and J 5 bases; bases outside gene matches: 7. The CDR3 consists of 15 residues. The CDR3 is CASSLATGQSYGYTF. CDR3 DNA sequence: TGTGCCAGCAGCTTGGCCACGGGACAGAGTTATGGCTACACCTTC.

Points on this clonotype: Possible read error: a much larger clone is one base away. The rearrangement links TRBV7-9 to TRBJ2-3, with 9 bases identical to TRBD1. The J call is uncertain, as TRBJ2-7 better fits the DNA end. The length of the CDR3 is 14 residues. CDR1 is SEHNR and CDR2 is FQNEAQ in the germline V gene (reference sequence). CDR3 in amino acids: CASSPGTGTAEQYF. CDR3 sequence (DNA): TGTGCCAGCAGCCCAGGGACAGGGACGGCTGAGCAGTACTTC.